This paragraph covers one T cell receptor (beta chain) sequence. Its antigen is unknown. PCR employed 60 Vbeta and 13 Jbeta primers. Repertoires were generated with immunoSEQ multiplex PCR, while TCRdb's copy carries only in-frame clones and drops some. This sample has tens of thousands of clones, with over 60% found just once. These data belong to a study of cytomegalovirus exposure and HLA in healthy donors. Study-wide results and limits: When analyzed later, a missense DCLRE1C variant was found to be linked to TCR beta V- and J-gene trimming. Across donors, most TCRs were seen rarely, yet some public ones were widespread. The authors later found HLA-associated TCR beta chains more clonally expanded than equally common others.

The CDR3 is 18 amino acids. V was shortened by 0 bases and J by 2 bases, with 18 bases between the two germline ends. Germline values: CDR1 SGDLS, CDR2 YYNGEE. Sequences were obtained from PBMCs. The receptor comes from a man aged 50 to 59 in good health and CMV-seropositive. V is TRBV9 and J is TRBJ2-1, with D perhaps TRBD2 (6 bases). The CDR3 is CASSVAPGVREAYNEQFF. CDR3 in DNA: TGTGCCAGCAGCGTAGCTCCGGGGGTCAGGGAGGCCTACAATGAGCAGTTCTTC.